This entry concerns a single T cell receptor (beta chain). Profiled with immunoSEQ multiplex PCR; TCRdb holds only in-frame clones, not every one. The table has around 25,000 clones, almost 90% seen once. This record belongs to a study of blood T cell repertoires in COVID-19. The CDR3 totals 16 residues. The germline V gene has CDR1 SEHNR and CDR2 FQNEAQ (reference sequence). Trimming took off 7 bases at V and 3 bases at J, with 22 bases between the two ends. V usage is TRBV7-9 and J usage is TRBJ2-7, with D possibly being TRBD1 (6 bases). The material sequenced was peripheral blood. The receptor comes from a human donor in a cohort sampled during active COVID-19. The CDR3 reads CASKGSEGDLFYEQYF. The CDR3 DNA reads TGTGCCAGCAAGGGGTCTGAGGGGGACCTGTTCTACGAGCAGTACTTC.